This T cell receptor beta chain was captured in a study of identical twins. In its sample, this clonotype was seen a few times. The antigen is unknown. Notes on the study in general: Sequences that were out-of-frame, alpha and twin-shared displayed an excess of low generation probability. Excess twin sharing in beta out-of-frame sequences was weaker.

CDR1 and CDR2 (germline): SGHAT, FQNNGV. Trimming cost V 1 base and J 6 bases, with 19 bases left between them. The CDR3 runs to 16 residues. Template switching created a universal primer site, and the cDNA included unique molecular identifiers. TCRdb recomputed calls from the 5' RACE reads with MiXCR, one row per CDR3 protein. The sample carries 350,000 or so distinct CDR3 sequences, approximately 9.1% recorded once. Sequencing input: naive T cells sorted from blood. This clonotype originated in a woman aged 50 to 60 in good health. The rearrangement links TRBV11-2 to TRBJ2-7, with D possibly matching TRBD2 (6 bases). The CDR3 sequence: CASSLVTSSRGSEQYF. The CDR3 nucleotides read TGTGCCAGCAGCTTAGTTACTAGCAGCCGTGGGAGCGAGCAGTACTTC.